This entry lists 13 T cell receptor beta chains sequenced from one sample in a study of neurological immune-mediated disorders (dated by TCRdb to the late 2010s). Library creation used 5' RACE. The run used an Illumina HiSeq 2500. TCRdb reran the public reads through fastp at Q25 and MiXCR, keeping productive beta chains. Each entry merges the rows of one CDR3 protein and shows their most common DNA and genes. For this sample there are about 18,000 distinct CDR3 sequences; 14% appear just once. 7.8% of the sample is in the top ten clones. Material: CD4+ T cells from blood. These receptors were taken from a woman aged 55-69 years with HTLV-1-associated myelopathy (HAM/TSP).

There are many counts of this clonotype. The V gene is TRBV3-1, the J gene TRBJ1-1; 8 bases agree with TRBD1. This CDR3 comprises 14 residues. V dropped 0 bases and J dropped 10; count of bases not matched to a gene: 7. Per the germline V gene, CDR1 is LGHDT and CDR2 is YNNKEL (reference sequence). CDR3 nucleotides: TGTGCCAGCAGCCAAGAGAGGGCCGGGACAGGAGCTTTCTTT. This gives the protein CASSQERAGTGAFF.

By proportion, this clonotype is medium-sized. The chain combines TRBV4-1 with TRBJ2-1; 11 nucleotides agree with TRBD2. J lost 9 bases, V lost 2 bases, and 9 bases had no gene match. CDR1 is MGHRA and CDR2 is YSYEKL in the germline V gene. The CDR3 has 16 amino acids. CDR3 sequence reads: CASSQTGLAGGGEQFF. CDR3 DNA: TGCGCCAGCAGCCAAACCGGGCTAGCGGGAGGCGGTGAGCAGTTCTTC.

V usage is TRBV5-1 and J usage is TRBJ2-1, with D maybe TRBD2 (6 bases). The CDR3 contains 15 residues. Germline loops: CDR1 SGHRS, CDR2 YFSETQ. The V end lost 0 bases, the J end lost 2 bases, and 9 bases lay between the germline ends. The CDR3 bases are TGCGCCAGCAGCTTGGGACTAGGGACCTACAATGAGCAGTTCTTC. This translates into CASSLGLGTYNEQFF.

This clonotype was picked up many times. The chain uses TRBV7-8 and TRBJ2-2; D gene ambiguous. Germline CDR1 is SGHVS and CDR2 is FQNEAQ. V was shortened by 1 base and J by 7 bases, with 10 bases between the two germline ends. The length of the CDR3 is 14 residues. The CDR3 loop reads CASSLVDSRGELFF. The CDR3 DNA reads as TGTGCCAGCAGCTTAGTGGATAGTCGCGGGGAGCTGTTTTTT.

Many counts were recorded for this clonotype. This rearrangement joins TRBV5-1 to TRBJ2-7; 7 bases match TRBD1. The CDR3 totals 16 residues. V gave up 2 bases and J gave up 3 bases; unmatched junction bases: 11. Germline CDR1 is SGHRS and CDR2 is YFSETQ. Here the CDR3 reads CASSLRTGGYDYEQYF. CDR3 in DNA: TGCGCCAGCAGCTTAAGGACAGGCGGGTACGACTACGAGCAGTACTTC.

This clonotype was detected ten times or more. V and J are TRBV6-5 and TRBJ2-7, with TRBD1 as a possible D gene (5 bases). Germline V lookup: CDR1 MNHEY, CDR2 SVGAGI. The CDR3 loop spans 14 amino acids. The V gene lost 8 bases and the J gene lost 3 bases, with 17 bases spanning the gap. The CDR3 region has the DNA TGTGCCAGCGGGGCTCGCTCGGTTCACTACGAGCAGTACTTC. It yields the protein CASGARSVHYEQYF.

In regard to this clonotype: One end of the junction is discordant with germline, which a read error may explain. The chain carries TRBV6-5 and TRBJ2-7; no clear D gene. Per germline, CDR1 MNHEY and CDR2 SVGAGI. This CDR3 contains 14 residues. The CDR3 is CASSYDGTVYERYF. CDR3 DNA: TGTGCCAGCAGTTACGATGGCACAGTCTACGAGCGGTACTTC.

Details on this clonotype: At one end the junction does not follow the germline gene, possibly because of a read error. The chain couples TRBV6-1 to TRBJ2-6; possibly TRBD1 for D (5 bases). This CDR3 contains 16 residues. The germline CDR1 and CDR2 sequences are MNHNS and SASEGT. CDR3 loop: CASNPEKSSGAKVLTF. CDR3 coding DNA: TGTGCCAGCAACCCCGAAAAGTCATCTGGGGCCAAGGTCCTGACTTTC.

DNA for the CDR3: TGTGCCAGCAGCTTAGTCAGGGGACAGGGAAAGAACACTGAAGCTTTCTTT. This translates into CASSLVRGQGKNTEAFF. The J gene is TRBJ1-1, the V gene TRBV7-2; 9 nucleotides match TRBD1. V gave up 1 base and J gave up 1 base; unmatched junction bases: 7. This CDR3 is 17 amino acids long. The germline CDR1 and CDR2 sequences are SGHTA and FQGNSA. The full variable domain, its missing parts supplied by reference TRBV7-2 and TRBJ1-1, is GAGVSQSPSNKVTEKGKDVELRCDPISGHTALYWYRQSLGQGLEFLIYFQGNSAPDKSGLPSDRFSAERTGGSVSTLTIQRTQQEDSAVYLCASSLVRGQGKNTEAFFGQGTRLTVV.

V is TRBV5-5 and J is TRBJ2-1; weak D call: TRBD2 (5 bases). The ends were cut back, 4 bases at V and 7 bases at J, with 15 bases in the middle. Germline CDR1 SGHKS, CDR2 YYEKEE (reference sequence). The CDR3 consists of 14 residues. As DNA, the CDR3 is TGTGCCAGCAGCCAGTTGGTAGGACTTAATGAGCAGTTCTTC. Protein sequence: CASSQLVGLNEQFF.

In regard to this clonotype: One end of the junction is discordant with germline, which a read error may explain. The genes are TRBV10-2 and TRBJ1-1, with 7 bases lining up with TRBD1. This CDR3 comprises 13 residues. The germline V gene has CDR1 WSHSY and CDR2 SAAADI. The CDR3 loop is CANRPDRNNEAFF. In DNA form, the CDR3 reads TGCGCCAACCGACCGGACAGGAACAATGAAGCTTTCTTT.

This clonotype has at least ten counts. Written as DNA, the CDR3 is TGTGCCAGCAGTGCCCCTGCCCACTATGGCTACACCTTC. Its translation: CASSAPAHYGYTF. The chain links TRBV7-9 to TRBJ1-2; D gene ambiguous. The CDR3 length is 13 residues. CDR1 is SEHNR and CDR2 is FQNEAQ in the germline V gene (reference sequence). V gave up 6 bases and J gave up 3 bases, with 11 bases separating them.

Comments on this clonotype: At one of its ends the junction is not consistent with the germline gene, which may arise from a read error. V usage is TRBV6-6 and J usage is TRBJ2-2; 7 bases are shared with TRBD1. In germline, CDR1 is MNHNY, CDR2 SVGAGI (reference sequence). The CDR3 length is 20 residues. The CDR3 here is CASSYSRGTGAAHYTGEMFF. The CDR3 DNA is TGTGCAAGCAGTTACTCGAGGGGCACAGGGGCCGCGCACTACACCGGGGAGATGTTTTTT.